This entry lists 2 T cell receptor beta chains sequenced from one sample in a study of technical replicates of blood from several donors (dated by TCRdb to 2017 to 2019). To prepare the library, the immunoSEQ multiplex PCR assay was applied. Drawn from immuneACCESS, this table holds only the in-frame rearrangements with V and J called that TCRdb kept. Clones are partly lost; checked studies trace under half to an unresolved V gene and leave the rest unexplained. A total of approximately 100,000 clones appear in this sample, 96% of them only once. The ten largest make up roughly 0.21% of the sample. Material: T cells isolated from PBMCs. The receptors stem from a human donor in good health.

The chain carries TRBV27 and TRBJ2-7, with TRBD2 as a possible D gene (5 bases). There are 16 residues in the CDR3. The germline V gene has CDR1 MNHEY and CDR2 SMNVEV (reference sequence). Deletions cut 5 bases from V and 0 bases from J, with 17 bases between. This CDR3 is CASSRPLTGISYEQYF. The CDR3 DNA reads TGTGCCAGCAGTAGACCCCTAACGGGGATCTCCTACGAGCAGTACTTC.

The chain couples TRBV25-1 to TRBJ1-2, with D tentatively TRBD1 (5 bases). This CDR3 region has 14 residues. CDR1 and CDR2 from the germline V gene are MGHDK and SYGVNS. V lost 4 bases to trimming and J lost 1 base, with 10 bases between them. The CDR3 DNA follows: TGTGCCAGCAGTGGGCCGACAGTTAACTATGGCTACACCTTC. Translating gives CASSGPTVNYGYTF.